What follows are 27 T cell receptor beta chains derived from one specimen sequenced in a study of metastatic and nonmetastatic thyroid tumors. Until they underwent thyroid surgery, no patient had received any treatment. TCRdb re-called clones via MiXCR from the PCR reads. The sample gives 23,000 or so clones, 20% to 25% of which show up once; about a quarter is in the top ten. Sequenced material: blood. Source of these receptors: a male donor with papillary thyroid cancer or a benign thyroid nodule (not recorded which). Some clones in this sample may be carry-over from other donors' samples.

This clone appeared many times. This rearrangement joins TRBV9 to TRBJ1-3; no clear D. This CDR3 spans 16 amino acids. Deletions cut 0 bases from V and 4 bases from J, with 14 bases between. Germline CDR1 is SGDLS and CDR2 is YYNGEE. The CDR3 coding sequence is TGTGCCAGCAGCGTAGCTGTGGGCGCGGGAGGAAACACCATATATTTT. Its protein is CASSVAVGAGGNTIYF. Complete variable domain (other parts from reference TRBV9 and TRBJ1-3): DSGVTQTPKHLITATGQRVTLRCSPRSGDLSVYWYQQSLDQGLQFLIQYYNGEERAKGNILERFSAQQFPDLHSELNLSSLELGDSALYFCASSVAVGAGGNTIYFGEGSWLTVV.

This clone was observed many times. The chain recombines TRBV6-1 with TRBJ1-2; D call uncertain. The ends were cut back, 9 bases at V and 4 bases at J, with 15 bases in the middle. From germline, CDR1 is MNHNS and CDR2 SASEGT. The CDR3 sequence is 13 residues long. CDR3 DNA sequence: TGTGCCAGTAGAGCTGGATTTCTCTATGGCTACACCTTC. It is translated as CASRAGFLYGYTF.

In its sample, this clone ranks as medium-sized. The J gene is TRBJ1-2, the V gene TRBV4-1, with D perhaps TRBD1 (5 bases). The CDR3 covers 17 residues. Germline values: CDR1 MGHRA, CDR2 YSYEKL. V was trimmed by 4 bases and J by 0 bases, leaving 18 bases between them. This CDR3 reads CASSPTGRGRSNYGYTF. The CDR3 DNA reads TGCGCCAGCAGCCCAACTGGGCGGGGGAGATCTAACTATGGCTACACCTTC.

This clone was detected once. No conserved phenylalanine or tryptophan is present at the end of the CDR3, so a read error is the likely explanation. The chain uses TRBV9 and TRBJ2-1; weak D call: TRBD1 (6 bases). Germline V gene data show CDR1 as SGDLS and CDR2 as YYNGEE. V dropped 1 base and J dropped 10 bases, with 18 bases sitting between them. The CDR3 totals 15 residues. The DNA of the CDR3 is TGTGCCAGCAGCGTACAGGACAGCGGACCTCCCGAGCAGTTCTGC. This codes for CASSVQDSGPPEQFC.

This clone was seen at least ten times. The V gene is TRBV5-4, the J gene TRBJ2-1; D possibly matches TRBD1 or TRBD2 (6 bases each). Trimming stripped 3 bases from V and 9 bases from J, with 10 bases between. CDR1 SGHNT and CDR2 YYREEE come from the germline V gene (reference sequence). This CDR3 has 12 residues. In DNA form, the CDR3 reads TGTGCCAGCAGCTACCGGGGGCCTGAGCAGTTCTTC. Protein product: CASSYRGPEQFF.

This clone was detected ten times or more. J is TRBJ2-3 and V is TRBV28; D may be TRBD2 (5 bases). Trimming pared 6 bases from V and 7 bases from J, leaving 11 bases between. The CDR3 contains 12 residues. Germline assignment: CDR1 MDHEN and CDR2 SYDVKM. CDR3 in DNA: TGTGCCAGCAGCTCGAGGGCGAATACGCAGTATTTT. Translating it yields CASSSRANTQYF.

This clone was seen ten or more times. The gene calls are TRBV6-1 and TRBJ1-1; TRBD1 matches 9 bases. V was clipped by 4 bases and J by 6 bases; unmatched bases: 12. CDR1 is MNHNS and CDR2 is SASEGT in the germline V gene. The CDR3 contains 16 residues. The CDR3 is CASSGLGQGLRPEAFF. In DNA, the CDR3 is TGTGCCAGCAGTGGGTTGGGACAGGGTTTACGTCCTGAAGCTTTCTTT.

This clone was seen at least ten times. V is TRBV12-3 or TRBV12-4 and J is TRBJ2-1; unclear D gene. The CDR3 loop spans 15 amino acids. V was trimmed by 2 bases and J by 3 bases, leaving 11 bases between them. CDR3 nucleotides: TGTGCCAGCAGTTTACTGTCAGGTAGCTACAATGAGCAGTTCTTC. This gives the protein CASSLLSGSYNEQFF.

This clone was counted many times. V and J are TRBV5-1 and TRBJ1-1, with 9 bases matching TRBD1. The CDR3 has 13 residues. V gave up 2 bases and J gave up 7 bases; unmatched junction bases: 3. CDR1 SGHRS and CDR2 YFSETQ come from the germline V gene. Here the CDR3 reads CASSLGQGNEAFF. The CDR3 nucleotides are TGCGCCAGCAGCTTAGGACAGGGGAATGAAGCTTTCTTT.

This clone was observed many times. A read error may explain this, as a much larger clone is one base away. The sample contains more than one DNA sequence encoding this CDR3. The chain joins TRBV6-2 or TRBV6-3 to TRBJ1-1; no definite D call. The CDR3 is made up of 14 amino acids. The V gene's germline CDR1 is MNHEY and CDR2 SVGEGT. The CDR3 here is CASSFAGTNTEAFF. DNA for the CDR3: TGCGCCAGCAGTTTTGCCGGAACGAACACTGAAGCTTTCTTT.

This clone was seen at least ten times. The chain has TRBV12-3 or TRBV12-4 and TRBJ2-3, with TRBD2 identical over 13 bases. The CDR3 extends over 18 amino acids. The V and J ends lost 3 bases and 1 base, in that order; junction bases with no gene match: 7. CDR3 coding DNA: TGTGCCAGCAGTTTCAGGACTAGCGGGAGCATCGGCACAGATACGCAGTATTTT. Its translation: CASSFRTSGSIGTDTQYF.

This clone occurred many times. The chain links TRBV11-2 to TRBJ2-3; 12 nucleotides line up with TRBD2. Germline V gene data show CDR1 as SGHAT and CDR2 as FQNNGV. The V and J ends lost 2 bases and 4 bases, in that order; junction bases with no gene match: 4. The CDR3 runs to 16 residues. The CDR3 DNA follows: TGTGCCAGCAGCTTAAGGTCTAGCGGGGGGGCAGATACGCAGTATTTT. Translation: CASSLRSSGGADTQYF.

This clone was recorded at least ten times. The rearrangement joins TRBV5-1 to TRBJ2-3; tentative D call: TRBD1 (6 bases). CDR1 SGHRS and CDR2 YFSETQ come from the germline V gene. V was clipped by 5 bases and J by 2 bases, with 15 bases between them. CDR3 length: 15 residues. Written as DNA, the CDR3 is TGCGCCAGCAGTTCTCGGACAGACCCCACAGATACGCAGTATTTT. Amino acid sequence: CASSSRTDPTDTQYF.

The J gene is TRBJ1-1, the V gene TRBV5-1, with 12 bases identical to TRBD1. The V and J ends lost 4 bases and 3 bases, in that order; junction bases with no gene match: 7. Germline assignment: CDR1 SGHRS and CDR2 YFSETQ. This CDR3 region has 16 residues. CDR3 amino acids: CASSPQGQGADTEAFF. CDR3 DNA: TGCGCCAGCAGCCCCCAGGGACAGGGGGCGGACACTGAAGCTTTCTTT.

This clone was counted at least ten times. The chain combines TRBV9 with TRBJ1-4, with D possibly being TRBD1 (6 bases). The CDR3 has 15 residues. V was clipped by 4 bases and J by 2 bases, with 12 bases between them. CDR1 SGDLS and CDR2 YYNGEE come from the germline V gene. Here the CDR3 DNA reads TGTGCCAGCAGCCACCGGGACAACACTAATGAAAAACTGTTTTTT. Its protein is CASSHRDNTNEKLFF.

This clone was counted ten times or more. V usage is TRBV6-2 or TRBV6-3 and J usage is TRBJ2-7; 7 nucleotides align to TRBD2. Germline V gives CDR1 MNHEY, CDR2 SVGEGT. There are 13 residues in the CDR3. After removal of 9 bases from V and 7 bases from J, the junction contained 12 bases not matched to a gene. The CDR3, as DNA: TGTGCCAGTAAGGGACTACCATCAAGGGAGCAGTACTTC. Translated, it gives CASKGLPSREQYF.

Concerning this clone itself: A junction end diverges from the germline sequence, so it may reflect a read error. The chain combines TRBV20-1 with TRBJ2-7; D perhaps matches TRBD2 (5 bases). There are 13 residues in the CDR3. The V gene's germline CDR1 is DFQATT and CDR2 SNEGSKA (reference sequence). CDR3 sequence: CRAKPHREGEQYF. CDR3 in DNA: TGCCGTGCTAAGCCTCACCGGGAAGGCGAGCAGTACTTC.

At least ten counts were recorded for this clone. The CDR3 nucleotides read TGCGCCAGCAGCCGTAGACAGAGCACAGATACGCAGTATTTT. This encodes CASSRRQSTDTQYF. The chain carries TRBV4-1 and TRBJ2-3; D may be TRBD1 (5 bases). The CDR3 spans 14 residues. With 4 bases removed from V and 0 bases from J, the gap between germline ends came to 8 bases. The germline V gene has CDR1 MGHRA and CDR2 YSYEKL.

This clone was detected a few times. Sequence at one end of the junction differs from germline and may be a read error. This chain links TRBV12-3 or TRBV12-4 with TRBJ1-6; D may be TRBD1 (5 bases). CDR3 size: 15 residues. The CDR3 DNA follows: TGTGCCAGCAGTCTAGCAGCGGGGGGGAATTCACCCCTCCACTTT. It translates to CASSLAAGGNSPLHF.

This clone was counted a few times. Mismatch with germline at one junction end may stem from a read error. Other DNA sequences in the same sample also yield this CDR3. The J gene is TRBJ2-6, the V gene TRBV5-4, with a possible D match to TRBD1 (5 bases). The CDR3 spans 15 residues. In germline, CDR1 is SGHNT, CDR2 YYREEE (reference sequence). The CDR3 region has the DNA TGTGCCAGCAGCTTGGACACCCTTGGGGCGAACGTCCTGACTTTC. As protein: CASSLDTLGANVLTF. The whole variable domain, remainder taken from reference TRBV5-4 and TRBJ2-6, is ETGVTQSPTHLIKTRGQQVTLRCSSQSGHNTVSWYQQALGQGPQFIFQYYREEENGRGNFPPRFSGLQFPNYSSELNVNALELDDSALYLCASSLDTLGANVLTFGAGSRLTVL.

The J gene is TRBJ1-5, the V gene TRBV28; D unresolved. CDR1 and CDR2 from the germline V gene are MDHEN and SYDVKM. Between the trimmed V and J ends, which lost 7 bases and 9 bases, there was a span of 19 bases. The CDR3 is 14 amino acids. CDR3 region: CASTTGPRVVPQHF. DNA of the CDR3: TGTGCCAGCACTACGGGCCCCCGGGTCGTGCCCCAGCATTTT.

In this sample, this clone turned up many times. The gene calls are TRBV20-1 and TRBJ2-1; D is tentatively TRBD1 or TRBD2 (5 bases each). The germline V gene encodes CDR1 DFQATT and CDR2 SNEGSKA (reference sequence). V was cut by 0 bases and J by 9 bases, with 9 bases left in between. This CDR3 has 12 amino acids. This CDR3 is CSAREQDFEQFF. CDR3 coding DNA: TGCAGTGCTAGAGAACAGGACTTTGAGCAGTTCTTC.

There are many counts of this clone. The germline gene is not matched at one end of the junction; a read error may be the cause. The chain has TRBV7-7 and TRBJ2-7; D is ambiguous. The CDR3 length is 13 residues. In germline, CDR1 is SSHAT, CDR2 FNYEAQ (reference sequence). The CDR3: CASSLDLRSEQYF. DNA of the CDR3: TGTGCTAGCAGCTTAGATCTTCGGTCCGAGCAGTACTTC.

As concerns this clone: Other DNA sequences from this sample encode an identical CDR3 as well. The chain has TRBV7-2 and TRBJ2-7; D gene ambiguous. The V gene's germline CDR1 is SGHTA and CDR2 FQGNSA. There are 14 residues in the CDR3. Trimming left V 5 bases short and J 7 bases short, with 18 bases between. The DNA of the CDR3 is TGTGCCAGCAGCCCGGCTGCGAGACCGGGTGAGCAGTACTTC. This encodes CASSPAARPGEQYF.

The table lists this clone with many counts. The V gene is TRBV12-3 or TRBV12-4, the J gene TRBJ2-2, with 7 nucleotides matching TRBD1. CDR3 length equals 17 residues. The trim removed 6 bases at V and 0 bases at J, leaving 10 bases unmatched. This CDR3 is CASSGFQTGTNTGELFF. The CDR3, as DNA: TGTGCCAGCAGCGGGTTCCAGACAGGGACGAACACCGGGGAGCTGTTTTTT.

This clone was recorded at least ten times. V usage is TRBV20-1 and J usage is TRBJ1-5; perhaps TRBD1 as D (6 bases). The V gene's germline CDR1 is DFQATT and CDR2 SNEGSKA (reference sequence). Between the trimmed V and J ends, which lost 0 bases and 5 bases, there was a span of 23 bases. The CDR3 covers 18 residues. The CDR3 loop is CSARDRRVRQGIHQPQHF. CDR3 nucleotides: TGCAGTGCTAGAGATAGGCGGGTGCGGCAGGGGATCCATCAGCCCCAGCATTTT.

This clone was found many times. V is TRBV6-4 and J is TRBJ2-1; 9 nucleotides match TRBD1. Germline trimming cut 2 bases from V and 8 bases from J; bases unmatched to any gene: 7. This CDR3 is 15 amino acids long. Germline V gives CDR1 MRHNA, CDR2 SNTAGT. CDR3 loop: CASSDKGQGADEQFF. CDR3 DNA sequence: TGTGCCAGCAGTGACAAGGGACAGGGCGCCGATGAGCAGTTCTTC.